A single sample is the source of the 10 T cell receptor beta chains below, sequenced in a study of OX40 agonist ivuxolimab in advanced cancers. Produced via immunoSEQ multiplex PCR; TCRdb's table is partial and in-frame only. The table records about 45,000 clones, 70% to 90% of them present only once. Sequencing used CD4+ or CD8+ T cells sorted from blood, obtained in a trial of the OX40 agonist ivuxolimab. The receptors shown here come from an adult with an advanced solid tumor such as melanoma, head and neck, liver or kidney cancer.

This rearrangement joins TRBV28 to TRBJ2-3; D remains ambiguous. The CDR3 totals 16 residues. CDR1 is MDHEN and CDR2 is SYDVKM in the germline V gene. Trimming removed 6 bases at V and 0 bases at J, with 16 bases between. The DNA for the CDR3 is TGTGCCAGCAGAACACTCCATTCCCCTAGCACAGATACGCAGTATTTT. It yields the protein CASRTLHSPSTDTQYF.

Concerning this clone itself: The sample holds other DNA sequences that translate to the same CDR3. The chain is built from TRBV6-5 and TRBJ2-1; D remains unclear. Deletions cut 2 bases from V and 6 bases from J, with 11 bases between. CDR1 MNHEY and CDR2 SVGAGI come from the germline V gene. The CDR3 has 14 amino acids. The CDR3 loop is CASSYGSRANEQFF. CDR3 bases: TGTGCCAGCAGTTACGGGTCTAGGGCCAATGAGCAGTTCTTC.

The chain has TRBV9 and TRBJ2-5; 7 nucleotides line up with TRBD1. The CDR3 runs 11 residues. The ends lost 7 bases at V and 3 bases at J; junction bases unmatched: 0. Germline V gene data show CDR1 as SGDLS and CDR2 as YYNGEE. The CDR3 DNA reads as TGTGCCAGCGGGACAGAAGAGACCCAGTACTTC. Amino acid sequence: CASGTEETQYF.

DNA for the CDR3: TGTGCCCACACGACAGGGGGCGATTCCCGCTATGGCTACACCTTC. Its protein is CAHTTGGDSRYGYTF. The chain combines TRBV21-1 with TRBJ1-2; the D segment call TRBD1 is taken from the table without a DNA check. TRBV21-1 is termed a pseudogene. The CDR3 contains 15 residues.

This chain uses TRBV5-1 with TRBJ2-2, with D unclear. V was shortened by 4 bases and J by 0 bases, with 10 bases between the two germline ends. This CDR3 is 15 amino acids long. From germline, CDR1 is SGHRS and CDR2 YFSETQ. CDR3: CASSRVASNTGELFF. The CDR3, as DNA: TGCGCCAGCAGCCGCGTGGCTTCGAACACCGGGGAGCTGTTTTTT.

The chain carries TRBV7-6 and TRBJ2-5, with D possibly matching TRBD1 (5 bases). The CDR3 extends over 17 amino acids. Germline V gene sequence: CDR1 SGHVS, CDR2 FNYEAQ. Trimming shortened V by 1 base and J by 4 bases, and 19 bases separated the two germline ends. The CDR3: CASSLERQGGQGETQYF. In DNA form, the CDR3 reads TGTGCCAGCAGCTTAGAACGGCAGGGCGGCCAGGGAGAGACCCAGTACTTC.

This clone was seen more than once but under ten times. As DNA, the CDR3 is TGTGCCTGGAGCAGGGTATTGAATCAGCCCCAGCATTTT. Amino acid sequence: CAWSRVLNQPQHF. The rearrangement joins TRBV30 to TRBJ1-5; D might be TRBD1 (5 bases). V lost 3 bases, J lost 4 bases, and 10 bases lay in between. The V gene's germline CDR1 is GTSNPN and CDR2 SVGIG (reference sequence). The CDR3 is made up of 13 amino acids.

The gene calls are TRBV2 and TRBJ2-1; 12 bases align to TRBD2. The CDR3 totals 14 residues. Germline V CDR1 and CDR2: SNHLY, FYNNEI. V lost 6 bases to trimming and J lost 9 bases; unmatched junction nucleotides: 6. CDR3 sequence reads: CASRTSGRQGEQFF. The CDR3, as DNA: TGTGCCAGCAGGACTAGCGGGAGACAGGGTGAGCAGTTCTTC.

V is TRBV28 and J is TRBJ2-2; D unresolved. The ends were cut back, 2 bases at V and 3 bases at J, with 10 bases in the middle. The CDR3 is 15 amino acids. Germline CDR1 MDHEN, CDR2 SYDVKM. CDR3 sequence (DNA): TGTGCCAGCAGTTTAACCGCCCGGGACACCGGGGAGCTGTTTTTT. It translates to CASSLTARDTGELFF.

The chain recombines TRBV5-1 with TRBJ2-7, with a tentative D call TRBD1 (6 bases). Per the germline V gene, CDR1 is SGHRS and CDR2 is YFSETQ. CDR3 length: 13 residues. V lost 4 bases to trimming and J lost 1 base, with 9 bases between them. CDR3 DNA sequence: TGCGCCAGCAGCGGTACAGGGTCCTACGAGCAGTACTTC. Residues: CASSGTGSYEQYF.